These T cell receptor beta chains were read from a single sample in a study of blood T cell repertoires in COVID-19. The repertoire was sequenced with immunoSEQ multiplex PCR; TCRdb's copy has only in-frame clones and lacks some. The profile shows about 89,000 clones, approximately 84% of them singletons. Sequenced: peripheral blood. Receptors originate from a man in his sixties or seventies with COVID-19, enrolled during active disease. Each CDR3 is given with its conserved first and last residue. Fields, in order: clone size, CDR3 length, V gene, J gene, D gene, CDR3 DNA, CDR3 protein. The D gene is left open where the match is weak. Not all rows give a size; the values are once, few, many and, for expanded clones, a class.

>.|13|TRBV11-2|TRBJ2-7|.
TGTGCCAGCAAAGAGGGGGACTCCTACGAGCAGTACTTC
CASKEGDSYEQYF
>.|14|TRBV5-1|TRBJ1-2|.
TGCGCCAGCAGCACGGGCGGTATTCAGCGGGGCTACACCTTC
CASSTGGIQRGYTF
>.|15|TRBV7-6|TRBJ2-5|.
TGTGCCAGCAGCTTAGAGACAGCTGGGTCGAGGACCCAGTACTTC
CASSLETAGSRTQYF
>.|19|TRBV24-1|TRBJ2-1|TRBD2
TGTGCCACCAGGGGACCTTCTTTTGGGAGCGGGAGATTGGGCAATGAGCAGTTCTTC
CATRGPSFGSGRLGNEQFF
>once|15|TRBV24-1|TRBJ2-5|TRBD1
TGTGCCACCAGTGATACGAGGACAGGGGTTGAGACCCAGTACTTC
CATSDTRTGVETQYF
>.|14|TRBV29-1|TRBJ2-3|TRBD1
TGCAGCGTGGCCATTACAGGGGTGACAGATACGCAGTATTTT
CSVAITGVTDTQYF
>.|15|TRBV5-1|TRBJ1-2|.
TGCGCCAGCAGCTTGGGAGGACAGTTAATCTATGGCTACACCTTC
CASSLGGQLIYGYTF
>.|15|TRBV9|TRBJ2-1|.
TGTGCCAGCAGCGTATCAGGAGGTGGTTGGAATGAGCAGTTCTTC
CASSVSGGGWNEQFF
>few|15|TRBV14|TRBJ2-1|TRBD2
TGTGCCAGCAGCCAAGTCCTGGGAGGGTGGGATGAGCAGTTCTTC
CASSQVLGGWDEQFF
>.|14|TRBV27|TRBJ2-7|.
TGTGCCAGCAGTCTAAGCCGCGGGGCTTACGAGCAGTACTTC
CASSLSRGAYEQYF
>.|16|TRBV5-4|TRBJ2-1|TRBD2
TGTGCCAGCAGCTCCGGGGGGGGGAGCTCCTACAATGAGCAGTTCTTC
CASSSGGGSSYNEQFF
>medium-sized|15|TRBV20-1|TRBJ2-5|TRBD2
TGCAGTGCTAGTTGGGGTAGCGGGCGTCAAGAGACCCAGTACTTC
CSASWGSGRQETQYF
>.|15|TRBV7-7|TRBJ2-1|TRBD2
TGTGCCAGCAGCCAACTAGCGGGAGATTACAATGAGCAGTTCTTC
CASSQLAGDYNEQFF
>.|15|TRBV18|TRBJ2-5|TRBD1
TGTGCCAGCTCACCGCTGACAGGGGGCGGGGAGACCCAGTACTTC
CASSPLTGGGETQYF
>.|11|TRBV6-5|TRBJ1-2|TRBD1
TGTGCCAGCAGCCAGGGGGATGGCTACACCTTC
CASSQGDGYTF
>.|15|TRBV4-3|TRBJ1-2|.
TGCGCCAGCAGCCAAGGAGAACAAGGGGGCTATGGCTACACCTTC
CASSQGEQGGYGYTF
>.|17|TRBV2|TRBJ2-7|TRBD2
TGTGCCAGCAGTGAAGAAGCCGGACTAGCGGGAACCTACGAGCAGTACTTC
CASSEEAGLAGTYEQYF
>many|13|TRBV19|TRBJ2-2|TRBD2
TGTGCCAGTAGTATCGGGGGGGCCGGGGAGCTGTTTTTT
CASSIGGAGELFF
>.|16|TRBV11-2|TRBJ2-3|TRBD2
TGTGCCAGCAGCTTAGGGGGAGCGGGGAGCACAGATACGCAGTATTTT
CASSLGGAGSTDTQYF
>.|16|TRBV5-1|TRBJ1-6|.
TGCGCCAGCAGCCAGGCTGCGGGGGCGAGGGATTCACCCCTCCACTTT
CASSQAAGARDSPLHF
>once|18|TRBV19|TRBJ1-5|TRBD1
TGTGCCAGTAGTATGTCCAGGGGGCTGCTCTTTAGCAATCAGCCCCAGCATTTT
CASSMSRGLLFSNQPQHF
>once|16|TRBV5-6|TRBJ1-2|.
TGTGCCAGCAGCTTGGACTACAGGGCAAATAACTATGGCTACACCTTC
CASSLDYRANNYGYTF
>few|14|TRBV10-3|TRBJ1-2|.
TGTGCCATCAGTGAAATGGACAGTTCGACCGGCTACACCTTC
CAISEMDSSTGYTF
>.|15|TRBV6-6|TRBJ1-1|TRBD1
TGTGCCAGCAGTTACGGGGGACAGGGGAGGACTGAAGCTTTCTTT
CASSYGGQGRTEAFF
>.|15|TRBV27|TRBJ2-7|.
TGTGCCAGCAGTTTAGTAGGTGGACAATCCTACGAGCAGTACTTC
CASSLVGGQSYEQYF
>few|16|TRBV7-8|TRBJ1-3|.
TGTGCCAGCAGCTTAGACCCTGGGCTAAAATACAACACCATATATTTT
CASSLDPGLKYNTIYF
>.|19|TRBV6-2/TRBV6-3|TRBJ1-6|TRBD1
TGTGCCAGCAGTTACTCGTCCGTTCAGGGGGCGCGACGAAATTCACCCCTCCACTTT
CASSYSSVQGARRNSPLHF
>few|16|TRBV4-2|TRBJ1-2|.
TGTGCCAGCAGCCAAGATGGCGCAGGGAAAAACTATGGCTACACCTTC
CASSQDGAGKNYGYTF
>once|14|TRBV28|TRBJ2-5|.
TGTGCCAGCACCCTGGGAGGCAGAGGGGAGACCCAGTACTTC
CASTLGGRGETQYF
>.|15|TRBV7-2|TRBJ1-1|.
TGTGCCAGCAGCTTAGGCAGGCAGTTCAACACTGAAGCTTTCTTT
CASSLGRQFNTEAFF
>.|14|TRBV28|TRBJ2-3|.
TGTGCCAGCAGTTTAGGAGATTTTACAGATACGCAGTATTTT
CASSLGDFTDTQYF
>.|15|TRBV5-1|TRBJ2-1|TRBD2
TGCGCCAGCAGCACCTTAGCGGGGGGGTTGAATGAGCAGTTCTTC
CASSTLAGGLNEQFF
>.|13|TRBV12-3/TRBV12-4|TRBJ2-3|.
TGTGCCAGCAGACGGGGACTCACAGATACGCAGTATTTT
CASRRGLTDTQYF
>few|12|TRBV10-3|TRBJ1-5|.
TGTGCCATCAGTGAGTCGGGAGTGCCCCAGCATTTT
CAISESGVPQHF
>.|18|TRBV7-9|TRBJ2-1|TRBD2
TGTGCCAGCAGCTCTCAGGGACTAGCGGGAGCTAGATACAATGAGCAGTTCTTC
CASSSQGLAGARYNEQFF
>.|14|TRBV7-2|TRBJ1-5|.
TGTGCCAGCAGCTTAGGGCAGCCGCTTGGGCGCCAGCATTTT
CASSLGQPLGRQHF
>.|16|TRBV27|TRBJ2-2|.
TGTGCCAGCAGTTTGCTCTGGGGGGCGAACACCGGGGAGCTGTTTTTT
CASSLLWGANTGELFF
>.|13|TRBV11-2|TRBJ1-1|.
TGTGCCAGCAGTTCTGGACAAAACACTGAAGCTTTCTTT
CASSSGQNTEAFF
>.|11|TRBV7-2|TRBJ2-7|.
TGTGCCAGCAGCGTTACCTACGAGCAGTACTTC
CASSVTYEQYF
>.|12|TRBV5-1|TRBJ2-7|.
TGCGCCAGCAGCCCCCGGGACAACGAGCAGTACTTC
CASSPRDNEQYF
>few|15|TRBV18|TRBJ2-7|TRBD2
TGTGCCAGCTCACCACCGGGACTAGCGGCCTACGAGCAGTACTTC
CASSPPGLAAYEQYF
>.|14|TRBV6-5|TRBJ2-1|TRBD2
TGTGCCAGCAGAGGGACTAGCGTGAACAATGAGCAGTTCTTC
CASRGTSVNNEQFF
>few|16|TRBV5-1|TRBJ2-7|TRBD1
TGCGCCAGCAGGCAGCGACCGGGACAGGGAACCCACGAGCAGTACTTC
CASRQRPGQGTHEQYF
>.|15|TRBV11-3|TRBJ1-1|.
TGTGCCAGCAGCTTGGGACTGCTCGGGGGGACTGAAGCTTTCTTT
CASSLGLLGGTEAFF
>.|15|TRBV7-9|TRBJ2-7|.
TGTGCCAGCAGCTTACTCAGGGGCAGGACCTACGAGCAGTACTTC
CASSLLRGRTYEQYF
>.|14|TRBV7-8|TRBJ2-4|.
TGTGCCAGCAGTTTCGCCCCTACTCAAAGCATTCAGTACTTC
CASSFAPTQSIQYF
>once|14|TRBV19|TRBJ1-4|.
TGTGCCAGTGGTAGAGCCAGGGTGGAGGAAAAACTGTTTTTT
CASGRARVEEKLFF
>.|15|TRBV19|TRBJ1-1|TRBD1
TGTGCCAGTAGGGATCGGACAGGGAAGGACACTGAAGCTTTCTTT
CASRDRTGKDTEAFF
>.|17|TRBV28|TRBJ1-4|.
TGTGCCAGCAGTTTAGTGGGGGCAAGAAAGACTAATGAAAAACTGTTTTTT
CASSLVGARKTNEKLFF
>.|13|TRBV5-6|TRBJ1-2|TRBD1
TGTGCCAGCAGCTGGGACAGGGACTATGGCTACACCTTC
CASSWDRDYGYTF
>.|14|TRBV5-1|TRBJ1-1|TRBD1
TGCGCCAGCAGCTTTGCAGGGGGAGGTACTGAAGCTTTCTTT
CASSFAGGGTEAFF
>.|13|TRBV2|TRBJ1-4|.
TGTGCCAGCAGTGAACATGGTGAGGCGAAACTGTTTTTT
CASSEHGEAKLFF
>.|14|TRBV2|TRBJ1-1|.
TGTGCCAGCAGTCAACAGGGTATGAACACTGAAGCTTTCTTT
CASSQQGMNTEAFF
>.|13|TRBV25-1|TRBJ1-3|.
TGTGCCAGCAGTGAATATCGGGTGGACACCATATATTTT
CASSEYRVDTIYF
>.|15|TRBV5-4|TRBJ2-1|.
TGTGCCAGCAGCTTGGTTGGTAGCTCCTACAATGAGCAGTTCTTC
CASSLVGSSYNEQFF